This TCR beta chain is from a study of blood T cell repertoires in COVID-19 (dated by TCRdb to the early 2020s). Describing the broader study: Collaborator samples came from the United States, Italy and Spain and covered acute and convalescent phases of COVID-19. Where available, HLA class I and class II types were taken from metadata supplied by the sample provider and were not determined by assay-based typing. The samples were drawn from the first 160 participants of the ongoing ImmuneRACE study and from some 1,300 subjects provided by 6 global collaborators. The repertoires were made available in a free public database intended to serve as a resource for research on the immune response to SARS-CoV-2. A de-identified subject ID, COVID-19 status, age in years and sex were almost always included in the sample metadata. The material from the prospective study consisted of cDNA or gDNA derived from T cells, B-cell-depleted T cells, or PBMCs. The dataset comprised deeply sampled blood TCRbeta repertoires from subjects exposed to, actively infected with, or recovered from COVID-19.

Points on this clone: The antigen this receptor binds is unknown. No base qualities exist here, and no much larger clone lies one base off it.

What the study reported, not specific to this receptor: Clinical and demographic metadata were provided uncurated, with the amount varying by source and participant.

TCRbeta CDR3 regions were amplified from genomic DNA using the immunoSEQ Assay, a bias-controlled multiplex PCR. In the original analysis: The number of nucleated cells in each sample was estimated by amplification of reference gene primers within the assay. To quantify the absolute abundance of each unique TCRbeta CDR3 rearrangement, sequence reads were collapsed and filtered. For each sample, productive Simpson clonality was calculated as the square root of Simpson's diversity index over productive rearrangements. TCRdb took over this immuneACCESS table, retaining in-frame rearrangements with V and J assigned. Such tables are incomplete; in checked studies, under half of the missing clones stem from an unresolved V gene, and the remainder is unexplained. V, J and clone size were drawn from that table, and D and trimming were deduced from the DNA. Present in this sample are about 320,000 clones, roughly nine tenths of which were seen just once. The ten largest clones take up 4.5% to 5.5% of the sample.

In the prospective study, participants were about 18 to 95 years old, resided in approximately 22 geographic areas of the United States, and were enrolled through a virtual design. Cohort assignment in the prospective study relied on participant-reported clinical history from a screening survey and a study questionnaire. For ImmuneRACE Cohort 3, a participant was defined as recovered based on two consecutive negative NP/OP PCR tests, clearance by a healthcare professional, or resolution of symptoms. Mobile phlebotomists in the prospective study collected whole blood, serum and a nasopharyngeal or oropharyngeal swab from every participant. Over an approximately 2-month period, participants in the prospective study had the option of providing additional blood draws and questionnaires. Before DNA extraction, blood samples from the prospective study were shipped at room temperature or frozen. Including cysteine and phenylalanine, the CDR3 has 19 amino acids. The sequence is cut down to CDR3 DNA, 57 bases in frame from base 1. Ends trimmed: V by 3 bases, J by 2 bases; bases unmatched to a gene: 13.

Sequencing used PBMCs or T cells enriched from blood (not recorded which). This chain is built from TRBV23-1 and TRBJ2-1, with 10 bases in between that match TRBD2. TRBV23-1 is an ORF, and what it does is uncertain. The receptor comes from a man aged 55-75 years who had recovered from COVID-19. The nucleotide sequence is given as TGCGCCAGCAGTCATTTCCCTAGCGGGAGCTTAACAGCCTACAATGAGCAGTTCTTC. It is translated as CASSHFPSGSLTAYNEQFF.